Sequencing of this TCR beta chain was carried out in a study of blood T cell repertoires in COVID-19. Using immunoSEQ multiplex PCR, the repertoire was profiled, and TCRdb retains in-frame clones only, with some absent. The table lists about 47,000 clones, roughly 87% of them singletons. Germline CDR1 SGHVS, CDR2 FQNEAQ. V was pared by 2 bases and J by 7 bases, with 12 bases between. CDR3 length: 15 amino acids. The sequence was obtained from a woman in her fifties or sixties with acute or convalescent COVID-19. Material: peripheral blood. V usage is TRBV7-8 and J usage is TRBJ1-6; weak D call: TRBD1 (5 bases). The CDR3 DNA sequence: TGTGCCAGCAGCTTAAACCCCCAGGGAAATTCACCCCTCCACTTT. It encodes CASSLNPQGNSPLHF.